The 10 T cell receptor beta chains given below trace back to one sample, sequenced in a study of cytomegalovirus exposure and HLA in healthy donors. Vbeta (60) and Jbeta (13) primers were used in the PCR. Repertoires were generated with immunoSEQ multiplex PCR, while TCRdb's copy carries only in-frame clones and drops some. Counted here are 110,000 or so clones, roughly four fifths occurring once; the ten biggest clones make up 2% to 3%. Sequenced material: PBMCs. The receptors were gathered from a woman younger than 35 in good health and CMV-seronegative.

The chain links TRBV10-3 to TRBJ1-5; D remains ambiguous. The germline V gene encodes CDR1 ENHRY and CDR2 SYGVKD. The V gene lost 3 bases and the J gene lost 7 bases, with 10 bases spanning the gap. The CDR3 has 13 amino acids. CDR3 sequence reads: CAISEEAGQPQHF. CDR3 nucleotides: TGTGCCATCAGTGAAGAGGCTGGGCAGCCCCAGCATTTT.

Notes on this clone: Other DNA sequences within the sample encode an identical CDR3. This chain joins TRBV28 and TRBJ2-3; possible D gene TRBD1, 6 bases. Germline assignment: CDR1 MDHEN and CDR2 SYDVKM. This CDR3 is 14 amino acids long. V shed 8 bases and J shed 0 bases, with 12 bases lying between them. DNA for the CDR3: TGTGCCAGCGTCACAGGGATTAGCACAGATACGCAGTATTTT. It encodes CASVTGISTDTQYF. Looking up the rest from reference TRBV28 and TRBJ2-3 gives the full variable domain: DVKVTQSSRYLVKRTGEKVFLECVQDMDHENMFWYRQDPGLGLRLIYFSYDVKMKEKGDIPEGYSVSREKKERFSLILESASTNQTSMYLCASVTGISTDTQYFGPGTRLTVL.

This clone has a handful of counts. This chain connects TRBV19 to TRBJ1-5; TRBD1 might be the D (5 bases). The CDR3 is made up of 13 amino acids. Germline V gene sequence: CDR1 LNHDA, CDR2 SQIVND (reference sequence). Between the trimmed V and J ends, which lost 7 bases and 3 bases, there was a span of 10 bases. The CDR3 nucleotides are TGTGCCAGTAATAGCAGGGACAATCAGCCCCAGCATTTT. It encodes CASNSRDNQPQHF.

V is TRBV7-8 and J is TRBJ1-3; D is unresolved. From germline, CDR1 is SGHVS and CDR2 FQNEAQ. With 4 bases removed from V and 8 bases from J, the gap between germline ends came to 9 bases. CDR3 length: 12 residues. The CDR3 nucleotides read TGTGCCAGCAGCTACCGGGGAGACACCATATATTTT. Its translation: CASSYRGDTIYF. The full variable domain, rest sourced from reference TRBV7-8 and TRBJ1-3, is GAGVSQSPRYKVAKRGQDVALRCDPISGHVSLFWYQQALGQGPEFLTYFQNEAQLDKSGLPSDRFFAERPEGSVSTLKIQRTQQEDSAVYLCASSYRGDTIYFGEGSWLTVV.

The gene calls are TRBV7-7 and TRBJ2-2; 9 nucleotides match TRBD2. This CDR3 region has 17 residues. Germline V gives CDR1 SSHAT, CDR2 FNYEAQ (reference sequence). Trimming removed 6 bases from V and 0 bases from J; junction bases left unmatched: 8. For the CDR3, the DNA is TGTGCCAGCAGATCCCTAGCGGGGTCGTCGAACACCGGGGAGCTGTTTTTT. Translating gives CASRSLAGSSNTGELFF.

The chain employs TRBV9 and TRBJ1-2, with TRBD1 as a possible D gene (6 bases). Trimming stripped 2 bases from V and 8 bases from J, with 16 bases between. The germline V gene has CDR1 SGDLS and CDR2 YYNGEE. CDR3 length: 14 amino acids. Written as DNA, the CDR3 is TGTGCCAGCAGCGTTGCAGGGGATTCTGAAGGCTACACCTTC. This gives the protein CASSVAGDSEGYTF.

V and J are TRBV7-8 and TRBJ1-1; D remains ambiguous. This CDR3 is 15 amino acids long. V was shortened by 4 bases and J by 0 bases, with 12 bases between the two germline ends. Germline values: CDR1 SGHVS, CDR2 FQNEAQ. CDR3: CASSSGGYLNTEAFF. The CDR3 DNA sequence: TGTGCCAGCAGCTCTGGAGGTTATTTGAACACTGAAGCTTTCTTT.

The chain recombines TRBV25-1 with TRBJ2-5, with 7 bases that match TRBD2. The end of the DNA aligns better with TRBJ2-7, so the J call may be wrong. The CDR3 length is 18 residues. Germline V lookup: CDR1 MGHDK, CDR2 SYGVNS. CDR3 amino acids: CASSVPSGGGTSPYEQYF. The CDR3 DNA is TGTGCCAGCAGTGTCCCCTCTGGGGGGGGAACTTCCCCCTACGAGCAGTACTTC.

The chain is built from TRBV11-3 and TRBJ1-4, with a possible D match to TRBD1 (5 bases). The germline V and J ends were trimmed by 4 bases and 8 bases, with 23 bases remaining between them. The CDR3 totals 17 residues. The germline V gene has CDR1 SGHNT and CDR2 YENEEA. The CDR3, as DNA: TGTGCCAGCAGCTCCAGGGCCATGGGGTCGGATAAGGAAAAACTGTTTTTT. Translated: CASSSRAMGSDKEKLFF. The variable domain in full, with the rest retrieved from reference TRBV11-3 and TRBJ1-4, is EAGVVQSPRYKIIEKKQPVAFWCNPISGHNTLYWYLQNLGQGPELLIRYENEEAVDDSQLPKDRFSAERLKGVDSTLKIQPAELGDSAVYLCASSSRAMGSDKEKLFFGSGTQLSVL.

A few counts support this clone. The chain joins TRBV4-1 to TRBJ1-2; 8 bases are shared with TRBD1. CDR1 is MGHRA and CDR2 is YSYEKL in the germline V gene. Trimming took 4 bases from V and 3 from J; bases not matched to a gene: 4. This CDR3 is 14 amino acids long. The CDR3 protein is CASSPMTGDYGYTF. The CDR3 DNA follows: TGCGCCAGCAGCCCAATGACAGGGGACTATGGCTACACCTTC.